This T cell receptor (beta chain) was sequenced for a study of blood T cells in healthy people across ages. Whole-study results and caveats: Using unsorted PBMCs precluded a conclusive naive versus antigen-experienced comparison.

A word on this clonotype: No antigen is known for it.

CDR3 length: 14 residues. The V end lost 9 bases, the J end lost 2 bases, and 15 bases lay between the germline ends. The germline V gene encodes CDR1 SNHLY and CDR2 FYNNEI. A second 7 to 11 cycle PCR used barcoded and J-beta primers. TCRdb reanalysed the 5' RACE reads using MiXCR and keeps one entry per CDR3 protein. This sample has a few hundred thousand distinct CDR3 sequences, with roughly a quarter found just once. The receptor comes from a woman between 65 and 79 years old in good health. This chain joins TRBV2 and TRBJ2-3; D gene ambiguous. What was sequenced was blood. CDR3 sequence (DNA): TGTGCCAGTCCATCCTATCAGGACACAGATACGCAGTATTTT. Its protein is CASPSYQDTDTQYF.